This T cell receptor beta chain stems from a study of CD8 T cells in Susac syndrome. Study in general: When their blood was taken, patients with Susac syndrome were therapy-naive, taking corticosteroids, or taking intravenous immunoglobulin alone.

In the case of this clonotype: Its target is unknown.

Study conclusions and caveats: The CD4+ T cell repertoires from Susac syndrome exhibited no clonal expansion.

Sequencing of TCR beta was performed on blood CD8+ T cells and on blood CD4+ T cells. Reverse transcription of about 0.45 to 1 ug RNA was performed with random hexamers. A single record per CDR3 protein comes from TCRdb applying MiXCR to the immunoSEQ multiplex PCR reads. The sample holds 150,000 or so distinct CDR3 sequences, approximately 95% seen once. The CDR3 spans 14 residues. Trimming took 5 bases from V and 4 from J; bases not matched to a gene: 5. The J gene is TRBJ2-7, the V gene TRBV12-3 or TRBV12-4; 10 bases match TRBD2. The specimen was CD4+ T cells from PBMCs. The clonotype was recovered from a human donor with Susac syndrome. The CDR3 sequence is CASSRTSGRYEQYF. The CDR3 DNA follows: TGTGCCAGCAGTCGGACTAGCGGACGTTACGAGCAGTACTTC.